This passage covers 25 T cell receptor beta chains from one sample sequenced in a study of T-cell memory formation after mild COVID-19 (dated by TCRdb to the early 2020s). The library was produced with 5' RACE. Data came from an Illumina NovaSeq 6000. In TCRdb, the public reads were trimmed at Q25 with fastp and aligned with MiXCR, with productive beta chains retained. Rows matching on CDR3 protein sequence are summarized as one entry with the most common DNA and genes. The sample table holds more than 110,000 distinct CDR3 sequences, of which less than 25% were seen once. The ten largest clonotypes hold roughly a quarter of the sample. Sequencing input: PBMCs or a T cell subset sorted from them (not recorded which). The source of these receptors is an adult woman who had mild COVID-19 (a few samples of this study predate the infection). The sample titles of this study are shuffled in the database, so cell type and time point are left out; the donor was told from shared clones.

The chain is built from TRBV19 and TRBJ2-5; 10 positions agree with TRBD2. The germline V gene encodes CDR1 LNHDA and CDR2 SQIVND (reference sequence). J was trimmed by 4 bases and V by 5 bases; bases with no gene match: 7. This CDR3 comprises 15 residues. The CDR3 reads CASSLVGTSVETQYF. The DNA of the CDR3 is TGTGCCAGTAGTCTGGTGGGGACTAGCGTAGAGACCCAGTACTTC.

The gene calls are TRBV27 and TRBJ1-2; no definite D call. The CDR3 has 15 amino acids. Germline V lookup: CDR1 MNHEY, CDR2 SMNVEV (reference sequence). V lost 5 bases to trimming and J lost 4 bases, with 17 bases between them. The CDR3 here is CASSPQSDGFYGYTF. CDR3 coding DNA: TGTGCCAGCAGTCCCCAATCGGACGGCTTCTATGGCTACACCTTC.

The chain carries TRBV4-1 and TRBJ2-1; no firm D call. The CDR3 has 14 residues. V gave up 2 bases and J gave up 9 bases, with 14 bases separating them. Germline V lookup: CDR1 MGHRA, CDR2 YSYEKL. CDR3 nucleotide sequence: TGCGCCAGCAGCCAATCCCCCGCTTGGAGTGAGCAGTTCTTC. Its translation: CASSQSPAWSEQFF.

This chain joins TRBV24-1 and TRBJ2-5; no reliable D call. V lost 7 bases to trimming and J lost 2 bases, with 7 bases between them. The CDR3 sequence is 12 residues long. Germline V gene lookup returns CDR1 KGHDR and CDR2 SFDVKD. CDR3 nucleotide sequence: TGTGCCACCAGCAGCCAGCAAGAGACCCAGTACTTC. Translated, it gives CATSSQQETQYF.

This chain links TRBV4-1 with TRBJ2-2; no definite D call. CDR1 MGHRA and CDR2 YSYEKL come from the germline V gene. There are 14 residues in the CDR3. The germline V and J ends were trimmed by 3 bases and 2 bases, with 7 bases remaining between them. CDR3 DNA sequence: TGCGCCAGCAGCCAGGGCCACAACACCGGGGAGCTGTTTTTT. As protein: CASSQGHNTGELFF.

This rearrangement joins TRBV9 to TRBJ1-1; D is possibly TRBD1 (5 bases). This CDR3 has 14 amino acids. V lost 3 bases, J lost 4 bases, and 13 bases lay in between. CDR1 is SGDLS and CDR2 is YYNGEE in the germline V gene. The CDR3 DNA follows: TGTGCCAGCAGCGCGACCCGCGACAGCACTGAAGCTTTCTTT. It translates to CASSATRDSTEAFF. Full variable domain (rest looked up from reference TRBV9 and TRBJ1-1): DSGVTQTPKHLITATGQRVTLRCSPRSGDLSVYWYQQSLDQGLQFLIQYYNGEERAKGNILERFSAQQFPDLHSELNLSSLELGDSALYFCASSATRDSTEAFFGQGTRLTVV.

This clonotype has a handful of counts. The J gene is TRBJ2-7, the V gene TRBV5-1, with D unclear. The CDR3 spans 15 residues. In germline, CDR1 is SGHRS, CDR2 YFSETQ. Trimming cost V 0 bases and J 3 bases, with 13 bases left between them. The CDR3 coding sequence is TGCGCCAGCAGCTTGGATTTTGGCACTATCTACGAGCAGTACTTC. Its protein is CASSLDFGTIYEQYF.

This chain joins TRBV7-2 and TRBJ2-3; 13 nucleotides agree with TRBD2. J was trimmed by 2 bases and V by 1 base; bases with no gene match: 9. Germline V CDR1 and CDR2: SGHTA, FQGNSA. The CDR3 is 19 amino acids. The CDR3 reads CASSLDFPGTSGDTDTQYF. CDR3 coding DNA: TGTGCCAGCAGCTTAGATTTCCCCGGGACTAGCGGGGACACAGATACGCAGTATTTT.

This clonotype was seen a few times. V gene TRBV14 combines with J gene TRBJ1-2; 8 positions match TRBD1. Germline trimming cut 3 bases from V and 7 bases from J; bases unmatched to any gene: 7. The CDR3 is made up of 14 amino acids. From germline, CDR1 is SGHDN and CDR2 FVKESK. The CDR3 bases are TGTGCCAGCAGCCACGGACAGGGCATACGTGGCTACACCTTC. As protein: CASSHGQGIRGYTF.

This clonotype showed up just a few times. Here the CDR3 reads CASSQDPQEGDQPQHF. CDR3 nucleotide sequence: TGTGCCAGCAGCCAAGATCCCCAGGAGGGGGATCAGCCCCAGCATTTT. The chain has TRBV3-1 and TRBJ1-5; a possible D gene is TRBD1 (6 bases). Germline values: CDR1 LGHDT, CDR2 YNNKEL (reference sequence). Trimming removed 0 bases from V and 5 bases from J, with 14 bases in between. This CDR3 is 16 amino acids long.

The chain links TRBV19 to TRBJ1-1, with a weak D call TRBD1 (6 bases). Per germline, CDR1 LNHDA and CDR2 SQIVND (reference sequence). V shed 6 bases and J shed 1 base, with 12 bases lying between them. The CDR3 sequence is 14 residues long. The DNA of the CDR3 is TGTGCCAGTAGCCTGTGGACAGCGAACACTGAAGCTTTCTTT. This encodes CASSLWTANTEAFF.

The CDR3 protein is CASSSGQGPDEQYF. The CDR3 region has the DNA TGTGCCAGCAGCTCGGGACAGGGTCCAGACGAGCAGTACTTC. This chain uses TRBV7-6 with TRBJ2-7, with 9 nucleotides matching TRBD1. The CDR3 sequence is 14 residues long. The V gene end was trimmed by 4 bases and the J gene end by 5 bases; junction bases not matched to a gene: 6. Germline V gene lookup returns CDR1 SGHVS and CDR2 FNYEAQ.

This clonotype was seen at least ten times. The rearrangement links TRBV24-1 to TRBJ2-1; D unresolved. The length of the CDR3 is 16 residues. CDR1 and CDR2 from the germline V gene are KGHDR and SFDVKD. V was pared by 1 base and J by 0 bases, with 9 bases between. Written as DNA, the CDR3 is TGTGCCACCAGTGATTTTGGGCGGAGCTCCTACAATGAGCAGTTCTTC. This gives the protein CATSDFGRSSYNEQFF.

The chain is built from TRBV4-1 and TRBJ2-1; weak D call: TRBD1 (6 bases). This CDR3 contains 15 residues. Per the germline V gene, CDR1 is MGHRA and CDR2 is YSYEKL. V shed 4 bases and J shed 5 bases, with 15 bases lying between them. The CDR3 region is CASSPDPDSHNEQFF. The CDR3 DNA reads TGCGCCAGCAGCCCCGATCCGGACAGCCACAATGAGCAGTTCTTC.

This clonotype was recorded a few times. V gene TRBV5-1 combines with J gene TRBJ2-1; perhaps D is TRBD1 or TRBD2 (5 bases each). V was pared by 4 bases and J by 8 bases, with 34 bases between. In germline, CDR1 is SGHRS, CDR2 YFSETQ. This CDR3 spans 20 amino acids. This CDR3 reads CASSRPPTGQGPYPSDEQFF. For the CDR3, the DNA is TGCGCCAGCAGCCGGCCCCCCACAGGCCAGGGACCGTACCCGTCCGATGAGCAGTTCTTC. The full variable domain, in which reference TRBV5-1 and TRBJ2-1 provide the parts outside the CDR3, is KAGVTQTPRYLIKTRGQQVTLSCSPISGHRSVSWYQQTPGQGLQFLFEYFSETQRNKGNFPGRFSGRQFSNSRSEMNVSTLELGDSALYLCASSRPPTGQGPYPSDEQFFGPGTRLTVL.

This clonotype was observed a handful of times. The chain is built from TRBV9 and TRBJ1-1; tentatively, D is TRBD1 (5 bases). The CDR3 is 13 amino acids. V gave up 0 bases and J gave up 4 bases, with 7 bases separating them. CDR1 is SGDLS and CDR2 is YYNGEE in the germline V gene. The CDR3 region has the DNA TGTGCCAGCAGCGTAGAAGGGGCCACTGAAGCTTTCTTT. Amino acids: CASSVEGATEAFF.

This chain links TRBV7-9 with TRBJ1-1, with unresolved D. V was cut by 5 bases and J by 4 bases, with 14 bases left in between. The CDR3 consists of 14 residues. CDR1 and CDR2 from the germline V gene are SEHNR and FQNEAQ (reference sequence). The DNA for the CDR3 is TGTGCCAGCAGCCCCCCCCCACAAGTCACTGAAGCTTTCTTT. It translates to CASSPPPQVTEAFF. Full variable domain (outside the CDR3, taken from reference TRBV7-9 and TRBJ1-1): DTGVSQNPRHKITKRGQNVTFRCDPISEHNRLYWYRQTLGQGPEFLTYFQNEAQLEKSRLLSDRFSAERPKGSFSTLEIQRTEQGDSAMYLCASSPPPQVTEAFFGQGTRLTVV.

This clonotype was seen a handful of times. The chain joins TRBV9 to TRBJ2-7; D might be TRBD1 or TRBD2, each matching 5 bases. CDR1 and CDR2 (germline): SGDLS, YYNGEE. This CDR3 contains 15 residues. V was cut by 0 bases and J by 3 bases, with 13 bases left in between. The CDR3 here is CASSVGDGGFYEQYF. CDR3 nucleotide sequence: TGTGCCAGCAGCGTAGGGGACGGAGGTTTCTACGAGCAGTACTTC.

The chain combines TRBV7-6 with TRBJ2-7; 12 bases map to TRBD2. After removal of 4 bases from V and 7 bases from J, the junction contained 8 bases not matched to a gene. Germline V gene lookup returns CDR1 SGHVS and CDR2 FNYEAQ. The CDR3 runs 15 residues. CDR3 residues: CASSSSLAGGIEQYF. CDR3 nucleotides: TGTGCCAGCAGCTCCTCACTAGCGGGGGGCATAGAGCAGTACTTC. Full variable domain (outside the CDR3, taken from reference TRBV7-6 and TRBJ2-7): GAGVSQSPRYKVTKRGQDVALRCDPISGHVSLYWYRQALGQGPEFLTYFNYEAQQDKSGLPNDRFSAERPEGSISTLTIQRTEQRDSAMYRCASSSSLAGGIEQYFGPGTRLTVT.

The J gene is TRBJ1-2, the V gene TRBV11-2; TRBD1 might be the D (6 bases). Trimming left V 8 bases short and J 0 bases short, with 19 bases between. CDR1 is SGHAT, CDR2 FQNNGV, per germline. The CDR3 is 16 amino acids. The CDR3 protein is CASSSGAGIANYGYTF. The CDR3 bases are TGTGCCAGCTCCTCGGGGGCAGGGATAGCTAACTATGGCTACACCTTC.

The chain combines TRBV5-5 with TRBJ1-2; perhaps TRBD1 as D (6 bases). CDR3 length: 14 residues. Germline assignment: CDR1 SGHKS and CDR2 YYEKEE (reference sequence). Trimming removed 0 bases from V and 5 bases from J, with 11 bases in between. The CDR3 region has the DNA TGTGCCAGCAGCTTGGAACAGGGAGTTTATGGCTACACCTTC. Residues: CASSLEQGVYGYTF.

DNA for the CDR3: TGCAGTGCTTCTAGCCCCTCCCGCAGCTCCTACAATGAGCAGTTCTTC. It is translated as CSASSPSRSSYNEQFF. The V gene is TRBV20-1, the J gene TRBJ2-1; maybe TRBD2 (5 bases). The ends were cut back, 5 bases at V and 0 bases at J, with 17 bases in the middle. From germline, CDR1 is DFQATT and CDR2 SNEGSKA (reference sequence). CDR3 size: 16 residues.

The genes are TRBV20-1 and TRBJ2-1, with 8 bases aligning to TRBD2. The CDR3 consists of 16 residues. The J segment lost 0 bases and the V segment lost 0 bases, leaving 4 bases of the junction unmatched. CDR1 is DFQATT and CDR2 is SNEGSKA in the germline V gene (reference sequence). This CDR3 reads CSARDSSGSSYNEQFF. The CDR3 region has the DNA TGCAGTGCTAGAGATTCCAGCGGGAGCTCCTACAATGAGCAGTTCTTC.

The V call is TRBV5-5, the J call TRBJ2-3, with TRBD2 matching 9 bases. The CDR3 runs 15 residues. Germline lookup yields CDR1 SGHKS and CDR2 YYEKEE (reference sequence). Trimming cost V 2 bases and J 0 bases; bases outside gene matches: 1. CDR3 protein: CASSLAGGSTDTQYF. The CDR3 nucleotides read TGTGCCAGCAGCTTAGCGGGAGGAAGCACAGATACGCAGTATTTT.

The CDR3 bases are TGCAGCGGGCTGGGAGTGACCGGGGAGCTGTTTTTT. It encodes CSGLGVTGELFF. The rearrangement joins TRBV29-1 to TRBJ2-2, with D possibly being TRBD2 (5 bases). CDR3 length equals 12 residues. Trimming cost V 7 bases and J 5 bases, with 11 bases left between them. The V gene's germline CDR1 is SQVTM and CDR2 ANQGSEA.